This TCR beta chain was sequenced in a study of cytomegalovirus exposure and HLA in healthy donors. Use of 60 Vbeta and 13 Jbeta primers characterized the PCR. The repertoire was sequenced with immunoSEQ multiplex PCR; TCRdb's copy has only in-frame clones and lacks some. This sample has some 44,000 clones; approximately 55% occur once, and the top ten carry over 10%. The germline V and J ends were trimmed by 0 bases and 5 bases, with 13 bases remaining between them. Germline-derived CDR1 and CDR2 are SEHNR and FQNEAQ (reference sequence). This CDR3 contains 15 residues. The TCR comes from a human donor in good health. Material for sequencing was PBMCs. The chain couples TRBV7-9 to TRBJ1-2; D is undetermined. CDR3 amino acids: CASSLALRVGYGYTF. The CDR3 coding sequence is TGTGCCAGCAGCTTAGCGCTGAGGGTCGGGTATGGCTACACCTTC.